Shown below are 15 T cell receptor beta chains from a single sample sequenced in a study of shared clonotypes between healthy human individuals. Using immunoSEQ multiplex PCR, the repertoire was profiled, and TCRdb retains in-frame clones only, with some absent. Seen here are about 2 million clones, approximately 94% observed once, and the top ten hold around 1.1%. Only CD45RO-negative cells positively selected for CCR7 counted as naive CD8 cells, so terminally differentiated effector memory CD45RA+ cells were excluded. The sequencing sample was made of naive CD8+ T cells sorted from blood. Every receptor here comes from a man aged 18 to 30 in good health.

With respect to this clone: The identical CDR3 is also encoded by other nucleotide sequences in the sample. This sequence joins TRBV27 and TRBJ1-1; D gene ambiguous. This CDR3 is built from 14 residues. Germline CDR1 reads MNHEY; CDR2 reads SMNVEV (reference sequence). Trimming removed 2 bases from V and 1 base from J, with 8 bases in between. CDR3 DNA sequence: TGTGCCAGCAGTTTACTGGGAGGGAACACTGAAGCTTTCTTT. Its protein product is CASSLLGGNTEAFF.

The chain uses TRBV4-1 and TRBJ2-7; weak D call: TRBD1 (5 bases). The length of the CDR3 is 13 residues. Germline V gene lookup returns CDR1 MGHRA and CDR2 YSYEKL. Trimming took off 5 bases at V and 3 bases at J, with 11 bases between the two ends. This CDR3 is CASSSSQGYEQYF. The CDR3 nucleotides are TGCGCCAGCAGCTCATCGCAGGGCTACGAGCAGTACTTC.

The chain is built from TRBV7-2 and TRBJ2-7, with TRBD2 identical over 9 bases. The CDR3 contains 17 residues. Per germline, CDR1 SGHTA and CDR2 FQGNSA. The ends lost 5 bases at V and 6 bases at J; junction bases unmatched: 17. Here the CDR3 DNA reads TGTGCCAGCAGCCAATTGGCCGTAGCGGGAGTCCTCACCGAGCAGTACTTC. Its translation is CASSQLAVAGVLTEQYF. Supplemented by reference TRBV7-2 and TRBJ2-7, the full variable domain reads GAGVSQSPSNKVTEKGKDVELRCDPISGHTALYWYRQSLGQGLEFLIYFQGNSAPDKSGLPSDRFSAERTGGSVSTLTIQRTQQEDSAVYLCASSQLAVAGVLTEQYFGPGTRLTVT.

The chain has TRBV7-9 and TRBJ1-4, with TRBD1 matching 11 bases. Germline CDR1 reads SEHNR; CDR2 reads FQNEAQ (reference sequence). J gave up 4 bases and V 5 bases, and 9 bases lay outside the gene matches. The CDR3 loop spans 17 amino acids. CDR3 in amino acids: CASSVGQGGESNEKLFF. CDR3 coding DNA: TGTGCCAGCAGCGTGGGACAGGGGGGCGAAAGTAATGAAAAACTGTTTTTT.

The rearrangement joins TRBV6-5 to TRBJ1-1; unclear D gene. V was cut by 7 bases and J by 4 bases, with 7 bases left in between. The CDR3 is 11 amino acids. In germline, CDR1 is MNHEY, CDR2 SVGAGI. The CDR3 nucleotides read TGTGCCAGCATCGCCGGCACTGAAGCTTTCTTT. Protein product: CASIAGTEAFF.

J is TRBJ2-7 and V is TRBV5-6; 9 positions agree with TRBD2. The CDR3 consists of 15 residues. V dropped 4 bases and J dropped 3; count of bases not matched to a gene: 8. The germline V gene has CDR1 SGHDT and CDR2 YYEEEE. The CDR3 sequence is CASSHLAGGVYEQYF. CDR3 sequence (DNA): TGTGCCAGCAGCCACCTGGCGGGGGGGGTCTACGAGCAGTACTTC.

This clone was seen just once. The V gene is TRBV28, the J gene TRBJ2-7, with 12 bases aligning to TRBD2. The CDR3 is 17 residues long. Trimming at V came to 4 bases and at J to 5 bases, leaving 12 bases not matched to a gene. The germline V gene encodes CDR1 MDHEN and CDR2 SYDVKM. The CDR3 DNA sequence: TGTGCCAGCAGTTCCGAACCCCTAGCGGGGGGGCCCAACGAGCAGTACTTC. Its translation is CASSSEPLAGGPNEQYF.

The V gene is TRBV7-6, the J gene TRBJ2-1, with 9 bases matching TRBD1. The CDR3 loop spans 16 amino acids. CDR1 SGHVS and CDR2 FNYEAQ come from the germline V gene. The ends lost 5 bases at V and 8 bases at J; junction bases unmatched: 13. In nucleotides, the CDR3 is TGTGCCAGCAGCCCACGCCAGACAGGGGGGAGGGATGAGCAGTTCTTC. This sequence encodes CASSPRQTGGRDEQFF.

The V and J genes are TRBV28 and TRBJ2-7, with D possibly TRBD1 on 6 matching bases. Deletions cut 6 bases from V and 2 bases from J, with 14 bases between. Germline V gene data show CDR1 as MDHEN and CDR2 as SYDVKM. The CDR3 has 14 amino acids. The CDR3 here is CASRTTWDTYEQYF. The CDR3, as DNA: TGTGCCAGCAGAACCACCTGGGACACCTACGAGCAGTACTTC.

The genes are TRBV12-5 and TRBJ2-7; D is unclear. The CDR3 extends over 12 amino acids. V was pared by 8 bases and J by 2 bases, with 10 bases between. Germline CDR1 and CDR2: LGHNT and FRNRAP. The CDR3 nucleotides read TGTGCTAGTCGCGGCGGCACCTACGAGCAGTACTTC. It specifies CASRGGTYEQYF.

The chain is built from TRBV12-2 and TRBJ1-6. TRBV12-2 is a documented pseudogene. CDR3 size: 15 residues. The CDR3 DNA sequence: TGTGCAAGTCGCCCGTGGGGAGGGGCAAATTCACCCCTCCACTTT. Its protein product is CASRPWGGANSPLHF.

The rearrangement joins TRBV6-5 to TRBJ2-1, with D perhaps matching TRBD1 (6 bases). The germline gives CDR1 MNHEY, CDR2 SVGAGI. The CDR3 is made up of 14 amino acids. The V end lost 6 bases, the J end lost 6 bases, and 15 bases lay between the germline ends. CDR3 nucleotides: TGTGCCAGCAGCGTCGGGACACTCGGCAATGAGCAGTTCTTC. Translation gives CASSVGTLGNEQFF.

A remark on this clone: In the same sample, other DNA sequences code for this CDR3. J is TRBJ2-7 and V is TRBV27; the match to TRBD1 covers 8 bases. Germline V gene lookup returns CDR1 MNHEY and CDR2 SMNVEV (reference sequence). The CDR3 is 15 amino acids. Unmatched junction bases numbered 10, after V lost 6 bases and J lost 3 bases. The DNA of the CDR3 is TGTGCCAGCAGCCCAGACAGGGGTCCCTTCTACGAGCAGTACTTC. Translation: CASSPDRGPFYEQYF.

The chain has TRBV4-1 and TRBJ2-2; D ambiguous. V dropped 4 bases and J dropped 4 bases, with 7 bases sitting between them. CDR3 length equals 13 residues. The germline gives CDR1 MGHRA, CDR2 YSYEKL. The CDR3 sequence is CASSLTTTGELFF. The CDR3 DNA sequence: TGCGCCAGCAGCCTTACAACCACCGGGGAGCTGTTTTTT.

The V gene is TRBV28, the J gene TRBJ2-5; TRBD2 matches at 13 bases. The V gene end was trimmed by 4 bases and the J gene end by 0 bases; junction bases not matched to a gene: 2. Germline loops: CDR1 MDHEN, CDR2 SYDVKM. CDR3 size: 16 residues. Written as DNA, the CDR3 is TGTGCCAGCAGTTCAACTAGCGGGGGGGACCAAGAGACCCAGTACTTC. Its protein product is CASSSTSGGDQETQYF.